This TCR beta chain was found in a study of post-analysis software for immune sequencing data. Whole-study results and caveats: Patients had higher frequencies than controls of four to six TRBV segments, including TRBV5-6, TRBV5-1 and TRBV20-1.

The TCR beta cDNA libraries carried unique molecular identifiers. Input amounts of roughly 0.9 to 10 million T cells were used. These gave around 500,000 cDNA molecules, so each molecule approximated one T cell. Via MiXCR, TCRdb re-called the PCR reads, giving one row per CDR3 protein. This table holds hundreds of thousands of distinct CDR3 sequences, 55% to 70% found once. This CDR3 contains 13 residues. V gave up 2 bases and J gave up 7 bases, with 11 bases separating them. Remarks on this clonotype: Its antigen is undetermined.

This receptor was obtained from a girl aged 2 to 10 with multiple sclerosis. The chain has TRBV12-3 or TRBV12-4 and TRBJ1-2; D ambiguous. Source material: blood. CDR3 loop: CASSLREAGGYTF. DNA for the CDR3: TGTGCCAGCAGTTTAAGGGAGGCGGGTGGCTACACCTTC.